This entry is about one TCR beta chain. The CDR3 totals 15 residues. The germline V gene has CDR1 MDHEN and CDR2 SYDVKM. The J segment lost 3 bases and the V segment lost 6 bases, leaving 10 bases of the junction unmatched. This entry belongs to a study of blood T cell repertoires in COVID-19. Profiled with immunoSEQ multiplex PCR; TCRdb holds only in-frame clones, not every one. The sample includes about 200,000 clones, about 84% of them seen just once. This sequence was found in a man in his forties with acute COVID-19. Sequencing was done on a sample of PBMCs or T cells enriched from blood (not recorded which). The chain recombines TRBV28 with TRBJ1-2, with 7 bases fitting TRBD1. The CDR3 DNA reads as TGTGCCAGCAGAAGGGACAGCCCTACGGACTATGGCTACACCTTC. It codes for CASRRDSPTDYGYTF.